The clone carrying this T cell receptor beta chain came up many times. What it recognizes is unknown. These data belong to a study of post-analysis software for immune sequencing data. Study-level findings and limits: Roughly five TRBV segments appeared more often in patients than in controls, and TRBV5-6, TRBV5-1 and TRBV20-1 were among these. Compared with controls, patients showed significantly lower normalized Chao1 diversity.

Unique molecular identifiers were built into the TCR beta cDNA libraries. Hundreds of thousands of cDNA molecules came from about 1 to 10 million T cells. A single record per CDR3 protein comes from TCRdb applying MiXCR to the PCR reads. The table has about half a million distinct CDR3 sequences, 34% seen once; the top ten hold 5% to 6%. The CDR3 sequence is 14 residues long. The V gene lost 4 bases and the J gene lost 0 bases, with 8 bases spanning the gap. From germline, CDR1 is SGHTA and CDR2 FQGNSA. The gene calls are TRBV7-2 and TRBJ2-3; the D gene is possibly TRBD2 (5 bases). This TCR came from a girl under 18 with multiple sclerosis. The sequenced material came from blood. Written as DNA, the CDR3 is TGTGCCAGCAGCTCGTGGACTAGCACAGATACGCAGTATTTT. Protein: CASSSWTSTDTQYF.